These 2 T cell receptor beta chains originate from one sample sequenced in a study of blood T cell repertoires in COVID-19. The repertoire was sequenced with immunoSEQ multiplex PCR; TCRdb's copy has only in-frame clones and lacks some. The repertoire holds about 220,000 clones, with 82% as singletons. The sequencing input was PBMCs or T cells enriched from blood (not recorded which). The receptors were sampled from a woman aged 55-75 years who had recovered from COVID-19.

This sequence joins TRBV4-2 and TRBJ1-2; D gene unclear. The germline V gene has CDR1 LGHNA and CDR2 YNFKEQ. Trimming shortened V by 1 base and J by 6 bases, and 15 bases separated the two germline ends. The CDR3 is made up of 15 amino acids. This chain's CDR3 is CASSQADGRVDGYTF. The CDR3 DNA reads TGTGCCAGCAGCCAAGCTGACGGCCGGGTCGATGGCTACACCTTC.

There are a few counts of this clone. The chain joins TRBV5-4 to TRBJ2-5, with TRBD2 matching over 9 bases. Germline V gene lookup returns CDR1 SGHNT and CDR2 YYREEE (reference sequence). CDR3 length: 15 amino acids. V trimming: 2 bases; J trimming: 4 bases; junction bases outside the gene matches: 6. This CDR3 reads CASSFGGSGRETQYF. CDR3 DNA: TGTGCCAGCAGCTTTGGTGGTAGCGGGAGAGAGACCCAGTACTTC.